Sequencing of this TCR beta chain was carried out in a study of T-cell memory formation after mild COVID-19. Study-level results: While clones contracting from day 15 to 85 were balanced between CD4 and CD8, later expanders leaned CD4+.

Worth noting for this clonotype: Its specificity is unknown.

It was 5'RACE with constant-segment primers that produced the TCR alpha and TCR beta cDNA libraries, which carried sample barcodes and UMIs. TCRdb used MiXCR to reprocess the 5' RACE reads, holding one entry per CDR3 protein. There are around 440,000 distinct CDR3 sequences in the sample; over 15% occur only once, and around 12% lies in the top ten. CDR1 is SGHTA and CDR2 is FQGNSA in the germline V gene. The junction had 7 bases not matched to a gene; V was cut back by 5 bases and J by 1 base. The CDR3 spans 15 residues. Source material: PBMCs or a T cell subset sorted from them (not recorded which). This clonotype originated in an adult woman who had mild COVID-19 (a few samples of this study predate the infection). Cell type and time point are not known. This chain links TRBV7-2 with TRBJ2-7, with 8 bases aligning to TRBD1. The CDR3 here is CASSGRQGFSYEQYF. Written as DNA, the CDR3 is TGTGCCAGCAGCGGAAGACAGGGGTTTTCCTACGAGCAGTACTTC.